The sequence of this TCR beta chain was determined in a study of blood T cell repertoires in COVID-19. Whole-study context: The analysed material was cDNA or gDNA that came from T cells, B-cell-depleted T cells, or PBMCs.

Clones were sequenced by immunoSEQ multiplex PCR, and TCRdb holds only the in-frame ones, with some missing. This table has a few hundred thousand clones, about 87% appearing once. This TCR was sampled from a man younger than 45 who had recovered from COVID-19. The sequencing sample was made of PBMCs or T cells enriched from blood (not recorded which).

The CDR3 reads CASSTFGGVNTEAFF. The CDR3, as DNA: TGTGCCAGTAGTACGTTTGGGGGCGTGAACACTGAAGCTTTCTTT. The V gene is TRBV19, the J gene TRBJ1-1; D is perhaps TRBD1 (6 bases). The CDR3 covers 15 residues. The germline V and J ends were trimmed by 4 bases and 0 bases, with 12 bases remaining between them. Germline CDR1 reads LNHDA; CDR2 reads SQIVND (reference sequence). Looking up the rest from reference TRBV19 and TRBJ1-1 gives the full variable domain: DGGITQSPKYLFRKEGQNVTLSCEQNLNHDAMYWYRQDPGQGLRLIYYSQIVNDFQKGDIAEGYSVSREKKESFPLTVTSAQKNPTAFYLCASSTFGGVNTEAFFGQGTRLTVV.